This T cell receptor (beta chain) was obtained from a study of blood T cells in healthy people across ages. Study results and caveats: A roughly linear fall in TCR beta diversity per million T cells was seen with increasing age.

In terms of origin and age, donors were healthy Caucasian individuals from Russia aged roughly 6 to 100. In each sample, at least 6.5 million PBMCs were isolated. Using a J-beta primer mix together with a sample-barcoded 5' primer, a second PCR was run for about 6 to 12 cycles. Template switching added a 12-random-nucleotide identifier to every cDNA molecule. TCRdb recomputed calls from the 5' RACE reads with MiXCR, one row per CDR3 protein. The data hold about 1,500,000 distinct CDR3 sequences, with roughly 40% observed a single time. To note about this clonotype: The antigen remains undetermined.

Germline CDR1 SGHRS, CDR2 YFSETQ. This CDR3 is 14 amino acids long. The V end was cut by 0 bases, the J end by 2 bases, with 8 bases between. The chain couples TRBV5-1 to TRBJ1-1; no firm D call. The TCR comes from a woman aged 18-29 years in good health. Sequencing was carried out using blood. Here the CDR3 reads CASSLDGFNTEAFF. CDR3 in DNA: TGCGCCAGCAGCTTGGACGGATTTAACACTGAAGCTTTCTTT.